What follows describes a single T cell receptor (beta chain). Its matching antigen is unknown. The data were taken from a study of T-cell memory formation after mild COVID-19. MiXCR, applied by TCRdb to the 5' RACE reads, yields one record per CDR3 protein. The repertoire holds roughly 370,000 distinct CDR3 sequences, with around a sixth as singletons. Findings and caveats of the study: That cross-reactive memory joined was suggested by some responding clones appearing in pre-infection memory.

Germline V gene data show CDR1 as DFQATT and CDR2 as SNEGSKA (reference sequence). The length of the CDR3 is 13 residues. Losses at the gene ends were 3 bases for V and 5 bases for J; bases not matched to a gene: 6. The chain is built from TRBV20-1 and TRBJ1-1, with 7 bases identical to TRBD1. The sequence came from a man aged 18 to 29 who had mild COVID-19 (a few samples of this study predate the infection). Cell type and time point are not known. The source material was PBMCs or a T cell subset sorted from them (not recorded which). DNA of the CDR3: TGCAGTGCTAGTTCAGGGGGTTCAACTGAAGCTTTCTTT. It codes for CSASSGGSTEAFF.